This TCR beta chain was recovered during a study of OX40 agonist ivuxolimab in advanced cancers. Overall study: With a range of roughly 20 to 80, age averaged approximately 60 years, and about 83% were male. Patients achieving partial responses numbered three: one hepatocellular carcinoma case and two cutaneous melanoma cases.

Study-wide findings and caveats: Blood T cells, both CD4+ and CD8+, expanded clonally by week 6 at 0.1 to 3.0 mg/kg.

The study sampled blood at baseline, cycle 4 day 1, and cycle 7 day 1. A remark on this clone: What it recognizes is unknown.

TCRdb's copy holds only in-frame clones and misses some; the assay was immunoSEQ multiplex PCR. The data show 40,000 to 50,000 clones, approximately 90% seen once. The source material was CD4+ or CD8+ T cells sorted from blood, sampled in a trial of the OX40 agonist ivuxolimab. The TCR sequence derives from an adult with an advanced solid tumor such as melanoma, head and neck, liver or kidney cancer.

CDR3 residues: CASSSIQGLGGYTF. The CDR3 coding sequence is TGTGCCAGCAGTTCGATACAGGGGTTGGGTGGCTACACCTTC. The chain recombines TRBV28 with TRBJ1-2; 7 positions agree with TRBD1. The V segment lost 4 bases and the J segment 7 bases; nucleotides outside the gene matches: 9. The CDR3 is 14 amino acids. Germline CDR1 reads MDHEN; CDR2 reads SYDVKM.